This TCR beta chain was captured in a study of CD8+ T cells in alopecia areata. Study-wide background: Scoring treated patients' severity relied on the percentage of scalp area affected. General study points: With tofacitinib ongoing, many expanded lesional clones persisted in both scalp and blood.

Losses at the gene ends were 4 bases for V and 2 bases for J; bases not matched to a gene: 5. CDR3 length equals 14 residues. Germline CDR1 SGHRS, CDR2 YFSETQ. About this clone itself: Antigen specificity is unknown.

Reverse transcribed after extraction, RNA yielded cDNA as the sequencing template. Clones were read by immunoSEQ multiplex PCR, and TCRdb kept only the in-frame ones, dropping some. Among some 120,000 clones listed, over 60% were seen once. Treatment noted: oral pan-JAK inhibitor, 5-10 mg twice daily. Samples from alopecia areata patients were lesional scalp punch biopsies and peripheral blood. Cell sorting on a FACSAria was used to separate CD4+ and CD8+ T cells from the PBMCs. The material was CD4+ T cells sorted from blood, obtained at week 4, from a patient treated with tofacitinib. The clonotype was recovered from a human donor with alopecia areata. The J gene is TRBJ2-7, the V gene TRBV5-1; 8 nucleotides match TRBD1. The chain's CDR3 is CASSPGTGAYEQYF. CDR3 DNA: TGCGCCAGCAGCCCAGGGACAGGAGCCTACGAGCAGTACTTC.